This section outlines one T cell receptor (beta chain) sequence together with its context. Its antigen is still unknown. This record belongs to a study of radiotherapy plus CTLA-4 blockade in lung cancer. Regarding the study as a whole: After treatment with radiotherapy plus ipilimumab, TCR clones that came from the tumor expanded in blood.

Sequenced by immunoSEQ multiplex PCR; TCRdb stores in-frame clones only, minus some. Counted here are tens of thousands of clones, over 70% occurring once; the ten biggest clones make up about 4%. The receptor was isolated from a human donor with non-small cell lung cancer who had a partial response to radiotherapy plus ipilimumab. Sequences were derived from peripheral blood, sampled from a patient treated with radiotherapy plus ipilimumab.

DNA for the CDR3: TGTGCCAGCAGGCGGGACAGGGTCTACGAGCAGTACTTC. Its translation: CASRRDRVYEQYF. The chain joins TRBV6-5 to TRBJ2-7, with TRBD1 identical over 9 bases. The CDR3 totals 13 residues. CDR1 is MNHEY and CDR2 is SVGAGI in the germline V gene. With V trimmed by 6 bases and J by 3 bases, 3 bases remained unmatched.